The TCR beta chain under discussion was sequenced for a study of blood T cell repertoires in COVID-19. Study at large: Sources were T cells, B-cell-depleted T cells, or PBMCs; the material itself was cDNA or gDNA.

With 4 bases removed from V and 4 bases from J, the gap between germline ends came to 13 bases. CDR1 and CDR2 from the germline V gene are PRHDT and FYEKMQ (reference sequence). The CDR3 length is 15 residues. TCRdb's copy holds only in-frame clones and misses some; the assay was immunoSEQ multiplex PCR. The sample shows about 360,000 clones, around 90% of them seen only once. This clone was picked up one time. The clonotype originates from a human donor in a cohort sampled during active COVID-19. The chain carries TRBV13 and TRBJ1-4; a possible D gene is TRBD1 (6 bases). Specimen: peripheral blood. CDR3: CASSSRGHDNEKLFF. The CDR3 DNA follows: TGTGCCAGCAGCTCCCGGGGACACGATAATGAAAAACTGTTTTTT.